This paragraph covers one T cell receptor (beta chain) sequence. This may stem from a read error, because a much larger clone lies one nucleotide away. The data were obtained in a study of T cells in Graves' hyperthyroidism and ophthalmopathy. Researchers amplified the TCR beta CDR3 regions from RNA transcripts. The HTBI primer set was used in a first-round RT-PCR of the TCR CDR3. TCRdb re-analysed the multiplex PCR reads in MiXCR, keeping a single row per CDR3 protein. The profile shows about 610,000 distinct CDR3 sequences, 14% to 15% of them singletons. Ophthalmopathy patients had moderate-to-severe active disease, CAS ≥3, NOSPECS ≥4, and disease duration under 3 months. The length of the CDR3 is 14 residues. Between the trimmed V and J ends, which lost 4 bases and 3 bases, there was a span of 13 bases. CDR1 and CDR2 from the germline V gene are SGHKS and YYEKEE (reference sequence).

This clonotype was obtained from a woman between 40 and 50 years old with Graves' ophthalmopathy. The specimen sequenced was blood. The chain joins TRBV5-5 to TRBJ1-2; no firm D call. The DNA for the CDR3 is TGTGCCAGCAGCCCATGGGAGGCCGACTATGGCTACACCTTC. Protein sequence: CASSPWEADYGYTF.